A single sample is the source of the 15 T cell receptor beta chains below, sequenced in a study of metastatic and nonmetastatic thyroid tumors. Every patient was untreated before thyroid surgery. TCRdb re-called clones via MiXCR from the PCR reads. Among tens of thousands of clones listed, approximately 22% were seen once. Sequences were obtained from adjacent normal tissue. These TCRs come from a female donor with papillary thyroid cancer or a benign thyroid nodule (not recorded which). Some clones in this sample may be carry-over from other donors' samples.

In its sample, this clone was seen many times. The V gene is TRBV20-1, the J gene TRBJ1-1, with TRBD1 as a possible D gene (6 bases). The CDR3 extends over 14 amino acids. V was clipped by 3 bases and J by 1 base, with 12 bases between them. Germline V gene lookup returns CDR1 DFQATT and CDR2 SNEGSKA (reference sequence). In DNA, the CDR3 is TGCAGTGCTAGGCCATCGACAGGGAACACTGAAGCTTTCTTT. Amino acids: CSARPSTGNTEAFF.

This clone was picked up a small number of times. Being one base from a much bigger clone, this may be a read error. The rearrangement joins TRBV29-1 to TRBJ1-1, with unresolved D. Germline V lookup: CDR1 SQVTM, CDR2 ANQGSEA. This CDR3 contains 12 residues. In DNA form, the CDR3 reads TGCAGCGCTGAAGATCACGGCACTGAAGCTTTCTTT. Protein product: CSAEDHGTEAFF.

This clone is classed as medium-sized. This chain connects TRBV2 to TRBJ2-7; tentatively, D is TRBD1 (5 bases). CDR3 length equals 12 residues. Germline CDR1 is SNHLY and CDR2 is FYNNEI. V lost 8 bases and J lost 3, with 11 bases in between. The CDR3 sequence is CASRRANYEQYF. The CDR3 DNA reads TGTGCCAGCCGCAGGGCGAACTACGAGCAGTACTTC.

This clone occurred many times. The chain joins TRBV30 to TRBJ2-1; D call uncertain. Germline V lookup: CDR1 GTSNPN, CDR2 SVGIG (reference sequence). This CDR3 is 16 amino acids long. V shed 2 bases and J shed 4 bases, with 18 bases lying between them. CDR3 DNA sequence: TGTGCCTGGAGTACAAGACCGTCCCCCGCTTACAATGAGCAGTTCTTC. Protein: CAWSTRPSPAYNEQFF.

V and J are TRBV28 and TRBJ2-1, with a possible D match to TRBD2 (6 bases). This CDR3 is built from 13 residues. V shed 6 bases and J shed 4 bases, with 10 bases lying between them. The germline V gene encodes CDR1 MDHEN and CDR2 SYDVKM. CDR3 protein: CASRGDWYNEQFF. In nucleotides, the CDR3 is TGTGCCAGCAGGGGGGACTGGTACAATGAGCAGTTCTTC.

The CDR3 spells CSARFSGRVGFFDTQYF. The CDR3, as DNA: TGCAGTGCTAGATTTAGCGGGAGGGTCGGGTTTTTTGATACGCAGTATTTT. This rearrangement joins TRBV20-1 to TRBJ2-3; 11 positions agree with TRBD2. Germline V CDR1 and CDR2: DFQATT, SNEGSKA (reference sequence). The CDR3 has 17 residues. V lost 2 bases, J lost 6 bases, and 13 bases stayed unmatched.

By share, this clone ranks as medium-sized. V usage is TRBV27 and J usage is TRBJ1-1; possibly TRBD1 for D (6 bases). V lost 7 bases to trimming and J lost 7 bases, with 19 bases between them. Germline V gene sequence: CDR1 MNHEY, CDR2 SMNVEV (reference sequence). The CDR3 covers 14 residues. The CDR3 protein is CASTFRGIEVEAFF. The CDR3 coding sequence is TGTGCCAGCACCTTCAGGGGAATCGAGGTTGAAGCTTTCTTT.

This chain connects TRBV10-1 to TRBJ2-2; D is undetermined. CDR1 and CDR2 (germline): WNHNN, SYGVQD (reference sequence). The CDR3 sequence is 14 residues long. With 7 bases removed from V and 5 bases from J, the gap between germline ends came to 14 bases. CDR3 in amino acids: CASTATRYTGELFF. CDR3 DNA sequence: TGCGCCAGCACCGCTACCCGGTATACCGGGGAGCTGTTTTTT.

The V gene is TRBV6-1, the J gene TRBJ2-1; D is possibly TRBD2 (6 bases). The CDR3 contains 15 residues. Germline loops: CDR1 MNHNS, CDR2 SASEGT. The germline V and J ends were trimmed by 6 bases and 6 bases, with 18 bases remaining between them. CDR3 loop: CASSLVREPSNEQFF. The CDR3 coding sequence is TGTGCCAGCAGCCTTGTACGGGAGCCATCCAATGAGCAGTTCTTC.

This clone was picked up many times. CDR3 coding DNA: TGTGCCAGCAGCTTAATTTCACAGAGCCGCAGCTCTGGAAACACCATATATTTT. Translation: CASSLISQSRSSGNTIYF. The chain recombines TRBV7-9 with TRBJ1-3, with no clear D. This CDR3 is built from 18 residues. The V gene's germline CDR1 is SEHNR and CDR2 FQNEAQ (reference sequence). Trimming removed 2 bases at V and 0 bases at J, with 17 bases between.

This clone is deemed medium-sized. The rearrangement links TRBV6-2 or TRBV6-3 to TRBJ2-1, with a weak D call TRBD2 (5 bases). This CDR3 has 14 amino acids. Germline V gene sequence: CDR1 MNHEY, CDR2 SVGEGT. Trimming shortened V by 7 bases and J by 4 bases, and 14 bases separated the two germline ends. This CDR3 is CASMAGRGYNEQFF. The CDR3 DNA sequence: TGTGCCAGCATGGCGGGTCGGGGTTACAATGAGCAGTTCTTC.

In its sample, this clone ranks as medium-sized. V and J are TRBV2 and TRBJ1-3; no clear D. The CDR3 is made up of 12 amino acids. V lost 4 bases and J 4 bases, leaving 5 bases between the germline ends. The V gene's germline CDR1 is SNHLY and CDR2 FYNNEI. For the CDR3, the DNA is TGTGCCAGCAGTGTAGGGGGAAACACCATATATTTT. Amino acid sequence: CASSVGGNTIYF.

The rearrangement uses TRBV2 and TRBJ2-7, with D unresolved. The CDR3 length is 14 residues. Germline V gene sequence: CDR1 SNHLY, CDR2 FYNNEI. Trimming took 2 bases from V and 0 from J, leaving 8 bases between them. CDR3 region: CASSESIGSYEQYF. The CDR3 nucleotides are TGTGCCAGCAGTGAATCGATAGGCTCCTACGAGCAGTACTTC.

This clone appeared a single time. The chain recombines TRBV20-1 with TRBJ1-5; D is ambiguous. The CDR3 contains 13 residues. V lost 6 bases and J 0 bases, leaving 9 bases between the germline ends. Per the germline V gene, CDR1 is DFQATT and CDR2 is SNEGSKA (reference sequence). The CDR3 sequence is CSAGDYSNQPQHF. Written as DNA, the CDR3 is TGCAGTGCAGGCGATTATAGCAATCAGCCCCAGCATTTT.

The table lists this clone with many counts. Written as DNA, the CDR3 is TGCGCCAGCAGGACAGTCCTCGGGGAAAAACTGTTTTTT. Translating it yields CASRTVLGEKLFF. The V gene is TRBV5-1, the J gene TRBJ1-4, with D tentatively TRBD1 (5 bases). V was cut by 5 bases and J by 8 bases, with 13 bases left in between. Germline CDR1 reads SGHRS; CDR2 reads YFSETQ. There are 13 residues in the CDR3.